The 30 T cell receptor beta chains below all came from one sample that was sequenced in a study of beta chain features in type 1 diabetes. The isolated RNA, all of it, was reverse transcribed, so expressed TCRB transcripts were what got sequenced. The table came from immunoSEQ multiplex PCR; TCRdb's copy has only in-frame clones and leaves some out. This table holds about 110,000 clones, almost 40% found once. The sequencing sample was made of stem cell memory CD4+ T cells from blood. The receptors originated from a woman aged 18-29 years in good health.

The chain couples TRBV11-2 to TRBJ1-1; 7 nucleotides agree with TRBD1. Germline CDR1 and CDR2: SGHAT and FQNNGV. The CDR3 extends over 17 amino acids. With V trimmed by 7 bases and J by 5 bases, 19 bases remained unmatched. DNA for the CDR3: TGTGCCAGCACCTTCACCTTACTCAGAGACAGGGTTACTGAAGCTTTCTTT. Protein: CASTFTLLRDRVTEAFF.

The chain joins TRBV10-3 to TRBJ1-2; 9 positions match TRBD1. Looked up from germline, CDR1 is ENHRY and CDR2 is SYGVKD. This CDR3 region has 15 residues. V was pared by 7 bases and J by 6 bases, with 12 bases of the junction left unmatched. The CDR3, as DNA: TGTGCCATCACTCTGGACGGGACAGGGTTCCATGGCTACACCTTC. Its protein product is CAITLDGTGFHGYTF.

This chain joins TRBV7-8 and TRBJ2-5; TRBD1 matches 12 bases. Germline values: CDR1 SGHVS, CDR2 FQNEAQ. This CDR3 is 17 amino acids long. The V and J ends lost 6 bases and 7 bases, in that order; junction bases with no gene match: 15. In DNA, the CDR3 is TGTGCCAGCAGTGTACACCGGGACAGGGGGCTAATCGGGACCCAGTACTTC. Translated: CASSVHRDRGLIGTQYF.

The CDR3 bases are TGCGCCAGCAGTCCGACTAGGAAGTTCTACAATGAGCAGTTCTTC. Its protein product is CASSPTRKFYNEQFF. The chain links TRBV23-1 to TRBJ2-1; maybe TRBD2 (6 bases). TRBV23-1 is known as an ORF, though its function is uncertain. V lost 4 bases and J lost 3, with 13 bases in between. The length of the CDR3 is 15 residues.

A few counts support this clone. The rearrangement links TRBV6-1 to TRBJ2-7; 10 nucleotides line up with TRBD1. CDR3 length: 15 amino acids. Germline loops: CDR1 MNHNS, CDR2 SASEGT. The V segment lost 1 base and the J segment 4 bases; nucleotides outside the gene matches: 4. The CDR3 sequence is CASSEVGQGVYEQYF. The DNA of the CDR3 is TGTGCCAGCAGTGAAGTCGGACAGGGGGTATACGAGCAGTACTTC.

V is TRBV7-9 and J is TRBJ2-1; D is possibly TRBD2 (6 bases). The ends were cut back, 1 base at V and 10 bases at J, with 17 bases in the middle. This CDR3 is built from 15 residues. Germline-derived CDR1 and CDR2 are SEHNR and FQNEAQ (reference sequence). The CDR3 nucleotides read TGTGCCAGCAGCTTAGGAGGGAGGAAGGCTGGGGAGCAGTTCTTC. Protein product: CASSLGGRKAGEQFF.

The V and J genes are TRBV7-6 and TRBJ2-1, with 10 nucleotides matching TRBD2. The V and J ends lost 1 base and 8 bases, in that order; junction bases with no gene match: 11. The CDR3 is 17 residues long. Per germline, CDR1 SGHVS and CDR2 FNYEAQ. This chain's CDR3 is CASSLDLAGVKSYEQFF. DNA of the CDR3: TGTGCCAGCAGCTTAGATCTAGCGGGAGTTAAAAGTTATGAGCAGTTCTTC.

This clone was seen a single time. The CDR3: CSVEGPGYEQYF. The CDR3 nucleotides are TGCAGCGTTGAAGGGCCGGGCTACGAGCAGTACTTC. The V gene is TRBV29-1, the J gene TRBJ2-7; D is unclear. Per germline, CDR1 SQVTM and CDR2 ANQGSEA. This CDR3 has 12 amino acids. The V end lost 1 base, the J end lost 3 bases, and 7 bases lay between the germline ends.

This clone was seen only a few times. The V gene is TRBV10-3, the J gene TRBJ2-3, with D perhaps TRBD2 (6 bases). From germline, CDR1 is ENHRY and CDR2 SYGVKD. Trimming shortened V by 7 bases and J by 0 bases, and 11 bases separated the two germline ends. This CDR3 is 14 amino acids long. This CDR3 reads CAITPGTSTDTQYF. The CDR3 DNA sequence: TGTGCCATCACCCCCGGGACTAGCACAGATACGCAGTATTTT.

CDR3 sequence reads: CAWSTAGANVLTF. The CDR3 coding sequence is TGTGCCTGGAGCACAGCCGGGGCCAACGTCCTGACTTTC. This chain joins TRBV30 and TRBJ2-6; D is uncertain. V lost 3 bases and J 4 bases, leaving 7 bases between the germline ends. The CDR3 is 13 amino acids. Per the germline V gene, CDR1 is GTSNPN and CDR2 is SVGIG (reference sequence).

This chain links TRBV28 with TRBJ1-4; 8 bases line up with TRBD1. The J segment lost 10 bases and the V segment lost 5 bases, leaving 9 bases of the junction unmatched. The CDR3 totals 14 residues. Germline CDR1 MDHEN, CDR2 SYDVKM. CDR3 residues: CASSSGQGRGKLFF. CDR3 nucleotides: TGTGCCAGCAGTAGCGGACAGGGACGGGGAAAACTGTTTTTT.

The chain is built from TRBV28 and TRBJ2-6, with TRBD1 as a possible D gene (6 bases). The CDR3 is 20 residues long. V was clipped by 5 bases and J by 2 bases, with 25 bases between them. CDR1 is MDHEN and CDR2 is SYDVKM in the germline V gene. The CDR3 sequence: CASSSSSLSGVSAGANVLTF. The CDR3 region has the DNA TGTGCCAGCAGTAGTTCCTCGTTATCAGGGGTCAGCGCTGGGGCCAACGTCCTGACTTTC.

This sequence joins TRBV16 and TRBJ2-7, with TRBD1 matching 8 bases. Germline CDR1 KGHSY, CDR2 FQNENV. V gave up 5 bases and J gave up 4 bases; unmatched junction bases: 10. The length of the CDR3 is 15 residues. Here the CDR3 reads CASSTQGGRSYEQYF. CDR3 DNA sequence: TGTGCCAGCAGCACACAGGGGGGCCGATCTTACGAGCAGTACTTC. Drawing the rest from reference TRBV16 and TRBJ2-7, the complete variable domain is GEEVAQTPKHLVRGEGQKAKLYCAPIKGHSYVFWYQQVLKNEFKFLISFQNENVFDETGMPKERFSAKCLPNSPCSLEIQATKLEDSAVYFCASSTQGGRSYEQYFGPGTRLTVT.

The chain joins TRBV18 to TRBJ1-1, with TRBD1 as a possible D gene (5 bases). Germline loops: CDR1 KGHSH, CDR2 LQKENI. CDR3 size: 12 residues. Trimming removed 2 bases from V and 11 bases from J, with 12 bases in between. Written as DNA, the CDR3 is TGTGCCAGCTCACCAGATGGGGGGGGTGCTTTCTTT. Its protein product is CASSPDGGGAFF.

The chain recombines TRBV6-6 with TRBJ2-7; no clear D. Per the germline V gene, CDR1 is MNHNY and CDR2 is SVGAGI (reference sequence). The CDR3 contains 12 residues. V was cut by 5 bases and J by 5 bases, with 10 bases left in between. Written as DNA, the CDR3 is TGTGCCAGCAGTAGAACTCTCCACGAGCAGTACTTC. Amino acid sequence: CASSRTLHEQYF.

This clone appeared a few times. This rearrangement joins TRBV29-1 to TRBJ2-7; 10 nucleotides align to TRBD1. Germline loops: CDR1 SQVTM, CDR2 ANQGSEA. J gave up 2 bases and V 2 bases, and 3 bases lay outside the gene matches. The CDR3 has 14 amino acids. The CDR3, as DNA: TGCAGCGTTGAAACGGACAGGGGGACCTACGAGCAGTACTTC. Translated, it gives CSVETDRGTYEQYF.

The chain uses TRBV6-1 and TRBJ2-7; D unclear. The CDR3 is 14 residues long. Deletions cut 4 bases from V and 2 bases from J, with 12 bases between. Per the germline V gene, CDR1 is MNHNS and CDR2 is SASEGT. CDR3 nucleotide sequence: TGTGCCAGCAGTGTACCCAAAAGCACCTACGAGCAGTACTTC. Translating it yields CASSVPKSTYEQYF.

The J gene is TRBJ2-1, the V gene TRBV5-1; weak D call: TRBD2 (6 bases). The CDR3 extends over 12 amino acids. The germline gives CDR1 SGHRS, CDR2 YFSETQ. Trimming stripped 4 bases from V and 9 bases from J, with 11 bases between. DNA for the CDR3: TGCGCCAGCAGCAGCATGGGGGGTGAGCAGTTCTTC. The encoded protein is CASSSMGGEQFF. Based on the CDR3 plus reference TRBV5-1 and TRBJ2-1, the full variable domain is KAGVTQTPRYLIKTRGQQVTLSCSPISGHRSVSWYQQTPGQGLQFLFEYFSETQRNKGNFPGRFSGRQFSNSRSEMNVSTLELGDSALYLCASSSMGGEQFFGPGTRLTVL.

The CDR3 sequence: CASSLAWGVAYNEQFF. The CDR3, as DNA: TGTGCCAGCAGCTTAGCTTGGGGGGTCGCCTACAATGAGCAGTTCTTC. V gene TRBV7-9 combines with J gene TRBJ2-1, with TRBD2 as a possible D gene (6 bases). Germline lookup yields CDR1 SEHNR and CDR2 FQNEAQ (reference sequence). V lost 0 bases, J lost 2 bases, and 11 bases lay in between. The CDR3 length is 16 residues.

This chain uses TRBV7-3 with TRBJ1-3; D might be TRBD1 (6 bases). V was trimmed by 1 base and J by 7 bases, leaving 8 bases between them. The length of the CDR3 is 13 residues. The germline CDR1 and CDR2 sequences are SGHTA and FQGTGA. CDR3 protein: CASSLNRGNTIYF. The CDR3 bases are TGTGCCAGCAGCTTAAATAGGGGGAACACCATATATTTT.

This CDR3 is CASSPRWAGEQFF. The CDR3 DNA reads as TGTGCCAGCAGCCCTCGCTGGGCGGGCGAGCAGTTCTTC. The J gene is TRBJ2-1, the V gene TRBV6-1; D perhaps matches TRBD2 (5 bases). Germline loops: CDR1 MNHNS, CDR2 SASEGT. CDR3 length: 13 residues. Trimming shortened V by 6 bases and J by 10 bases, and 16 bases separated the two germline ends.

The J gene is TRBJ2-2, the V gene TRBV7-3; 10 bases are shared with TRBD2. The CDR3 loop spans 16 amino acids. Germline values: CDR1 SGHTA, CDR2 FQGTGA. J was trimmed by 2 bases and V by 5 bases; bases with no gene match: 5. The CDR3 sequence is CASSALAGVNTGELFF. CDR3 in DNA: TGTGCCAGCAGCGCGCTAGCGGGAGTTAACACCGGGGAGCTGTTTTTT.

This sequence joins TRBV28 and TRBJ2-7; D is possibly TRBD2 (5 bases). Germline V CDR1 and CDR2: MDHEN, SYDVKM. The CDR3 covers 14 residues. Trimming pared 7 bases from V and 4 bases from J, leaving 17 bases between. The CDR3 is CASTVRAGMYEQYF. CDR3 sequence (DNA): TGTGCCAGCACAGTGAGGGCCGGGATGTACGAGCAGTACTTC.

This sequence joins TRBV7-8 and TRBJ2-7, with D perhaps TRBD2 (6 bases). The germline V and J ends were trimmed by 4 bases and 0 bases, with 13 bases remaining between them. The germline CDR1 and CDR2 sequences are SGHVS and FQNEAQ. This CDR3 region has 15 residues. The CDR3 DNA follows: TGTGCCAGCAGCTCGTCTAGCGTGAGCTCCTACGAGCAGTACTTC. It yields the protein CASSSSSVSSYEQYF.

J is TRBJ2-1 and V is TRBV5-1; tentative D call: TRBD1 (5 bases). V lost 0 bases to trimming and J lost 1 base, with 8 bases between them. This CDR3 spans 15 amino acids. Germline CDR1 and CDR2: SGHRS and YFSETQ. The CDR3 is CASSLVDKSYNEQFF. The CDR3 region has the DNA TGCGCCAGCAGCTTGGTGGACAAATCCTACAATGAGCAGTTCTTC. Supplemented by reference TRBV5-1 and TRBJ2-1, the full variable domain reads KAGVTQTPRYLIKTRGQQVTLSCSPISGHRSVSWYQQTPGQGLQFLFEYFSETQRNKGNFPGRFSGRQFSNSRSEMNVSTLELGDSALYLCASSLVDKSYNEQFFGPGTRLTVL.

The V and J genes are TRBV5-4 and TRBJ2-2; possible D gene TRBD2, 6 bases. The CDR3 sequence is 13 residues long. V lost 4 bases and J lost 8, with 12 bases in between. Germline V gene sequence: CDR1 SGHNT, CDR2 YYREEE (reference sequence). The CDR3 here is CASSRSGAGELFF. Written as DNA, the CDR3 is TGTGCCAGCAGCCGTAGCGGTGCGGGGGAGCTGTTTTTT. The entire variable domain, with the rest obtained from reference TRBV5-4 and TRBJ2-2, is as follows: ETGVTQSPTHLIKTRGQQVTLRCSSQSGHNTVSWYQQALGQGPQFIFQYYREEENGRGNFPPRFSGLQFPNYSSELNVNALELDDSALYLCASSRSGAGELFFGEGSRLTVL.

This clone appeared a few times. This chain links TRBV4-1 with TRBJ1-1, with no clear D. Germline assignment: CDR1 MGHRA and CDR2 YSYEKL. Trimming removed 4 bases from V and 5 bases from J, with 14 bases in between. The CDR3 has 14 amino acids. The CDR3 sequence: CASSLSRQRTEAFF. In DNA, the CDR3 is TGCGCCAGCAGCCTGAGTCGACAAAGAACTGAAGCTTTCTTT.

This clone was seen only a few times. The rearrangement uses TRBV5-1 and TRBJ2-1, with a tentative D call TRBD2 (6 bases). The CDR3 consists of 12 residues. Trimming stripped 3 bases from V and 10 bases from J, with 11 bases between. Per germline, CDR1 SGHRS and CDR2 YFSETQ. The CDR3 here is CASSWEEREQFF. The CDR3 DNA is TGCGCCAGCAGCTGGGAGGAGAGAGAGCAGTTCTTC.

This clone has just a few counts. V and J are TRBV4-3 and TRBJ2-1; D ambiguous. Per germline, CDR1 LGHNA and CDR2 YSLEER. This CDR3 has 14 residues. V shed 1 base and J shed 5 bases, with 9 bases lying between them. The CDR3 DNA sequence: TGCGCCAGCAGCCAAGCTGGGCCGGACAATGAGCAGTTCTTC. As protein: CASSQAGPDNEQFF.

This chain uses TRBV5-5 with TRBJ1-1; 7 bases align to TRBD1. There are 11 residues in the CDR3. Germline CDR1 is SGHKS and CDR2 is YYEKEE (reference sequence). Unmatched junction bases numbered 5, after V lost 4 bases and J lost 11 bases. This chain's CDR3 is CASSQGVGAFF. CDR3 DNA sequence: TGTGCCAGCAGCCAGGGGGTAGGGGCTTTCTTT.